The 4 T cell receptor beta chains listed next were all sequenced from one sample in a study of beta chain features in type 1 diabetes. The whole isolated RNA underwent reverse transcription, so sequencing captured expressed TCRB transcripts. The repertoire was sequenced with immunoSEQ multiplex PCR; TCRdb's copy has only in-frame clones and lacks some. Found here are roughly 340,000 clones, about 12% of them singletons; the top ten hold roughly 0.0097%. These receptors have no identified antigens. Study-wide findings and caveats: Shortening of TCRB CDR3s, moderate but significant, appeared in all four CD4+ subsets of Type 1 diabetes patients.

What was sequenced was naive CD4+ T cells from blood. These receptors were collected from a young woman with type 1 diabetes.

With respect to this clone: The sample contains more than one DNA sequence encoding this CDR3. The J gene is TRBJ2-3, the V gene TRBV5-1, with 8 positions matching TRBD1. The length of the CDR3 is 14 residues. Germline-derived CDR1 and CDR2 are SGHRS and YFSETQ. With V trimmed by 4 bases and J by 2 bases, 3 bases remained unmatched. CDR3 sequence reads: CASSTGQATDTQYF. The CDR3, as DNA: TGCGCCAGCAGCACGGGACAGGCCACAGATACGCAGTATTTT.

This clone has a handful of counts. The chain employs TRBV6-5 and TRBJ2-1, with 8 bases lining up with TRBD2. V lost 6 bases and J lost 8; bases outside the gene matches: 3. This CDR3 has 12 residues. Germline V gene lookup returns CDR1 MNHEY and CDR2 SVGAGI. The DNA of the CDR3 is TGTGCCAGCAGCAGACTAGCGTATGAGCAGTTCTTC. Its protein product is CASSRLAYEQFF.

The rearrangement uses TRBV4-3 and TRBJ1-2, with D perhaps matching TRBD1 (5 bases). V lost 4 bases, J lost 2 bases, and 11 bases lay in between. Germline loops: CDR1 LGHNA, CDR2 YSLEER. The CDR3 has 14 residues. The CDR3 DNA sequence: TGCGCCAGCAGCCGAGAGACAGTCAACTATGGCTACACCTTC. Translation: CASSRETVNYGYTF.

This chain uses TRBV13 with TRBJ2-1; 10 bases agree with TRBD2. V trimming: 4 bases; J trimming: 4 bases; junction bases outside the gene matches: 4. CDR3 length equals 15 residues. Germline CDR1 is PRHDT and CDR2 is FYEKMQ (reference sequence). In nucleotides, the CDR3 is TGTGCCAGCAGCTACCCGGGACTAGCGTACAATGAGCAGTTCTTC. Encoded protein: CASSYPGLAYNEQFF. Together with reference TRBV13 and TRBJ2-1, the CDR3 gives the full variable domain: AAGVIQSPRHLIKEKRETATLKCYPIPRHDTVYWYQQGPGQDPQFLISFYEKMQSDKGSIPDRFSAQQFSDYHSELNMSSLELGDSALYFCASSYPGLAYNEQFFGPGTRLTVL.